Following are 29 T cell receptor beta chains from one sample sequenced in a study of response to subunit inactivated influenza vaccine. TCRdb ran MiXCR on the RT-PCR reads and lists one entry per CDR3 protein. The sample records about 650,000 distinct CDR3 sequences, roughly 14% being singletons. This sample comprised PBMCs from blood, obtained approximately 13 days after vaccination. Receptors originate from a man aged 45-65 years who received an inactivated influenza vaccine.

On this clonotype itself: Sequence at one end of the junction differs from germline and may be a read error. V gene TRBV20-1 combines with J gene TRBJ2-1; 7 bases map to TRBD2. Germline assignment: CDR1 DFQATT and CDR2 SNEGSKA (reference sequence). The CDR3 length is 16 residues. The CDR3 DNA reads as TGCTGTGCTAGAACCAGGAGCCCCGGGGGGTACAATGAGCAGTTCTTC. It specifies CCARTRSPGGYNEQFF.

Here the CDR3 reads CASSPTPGQGFYGYTF. The DNA for the CDR3 is TGTGCCAGCAGCCCAACCCCGGGACAGGGGTTCTATGGCTACACCTTC. This chain links TRBV7-3 with TRBJ1-2; TRBD1 agrees at 10 bases. The germline CDR1 and CDR2 sequences are SGHTA and FQGTGA. J was trimmed by 4 bases and V by 5 bases; bases with no gene match: 10. The CDR3 has 16 residues.

This clonotype showed up just a few times. The chain couples TRBV30 to TRBJ1-5; perhaps TRBD1 as D (5 bases). V lost 2 bases and J 4 bases, leaving 9 bases between the germline ends. The germline V gene has CDR1 GTSNPN and CDR2 SVGIG (reference sequence). CDR3 length equals 13 residues. CDR3: CAWSSQGNQPQHF. The CDR3 DNA reads TGTGCCTGGAGTTCCCAGGGAAATCAGCCCCAGCATTTT.

The chain has TRBV6-2 or TRBV6-3 and TRBJ2-1; 8 positions match TRBD2. This CDR3 region has 17 residues. The germline gives CDR1 MNHEY, CDR2 SVGEGT. J lost 0 bases, V lost 10 bases, and 14 bases had no gene match. The CDR3 nucleotides read TGTGCCACCGGGGGGGAAGCGGGCACGAGCTCCTACAATGAGCAGTTCTTC. This sequence encodes CATGGEAGTSSYNEQFF.

This clonotype was seen a handful of times. This chain uses TRBV12-3 or TRBV12-4 with TRBJ1-3; tentatively, D is TRBD1 (5 bases). There are 14 residues in the CDR3. V was cut by 3 bases and J by 3 bases, with 9 bases left in between. The CDR3 nucleotides read TGTGCCAGCAGTTTTTCGGGGCTTGGAAACACCATATATTTT. Amino acid sequence: CASSFSGLGNTIYF.

The genes are TRBV10-2 and TRBJ2-5; D remains unclear. This CDR3 is built from 12 residues. CDR1 WSHSY and CDR2 SAAADI come from the germline V gene. Trimming stripped 0 bases from V and 5 bases from J, with 4 bases between. The chain's CDR3 is CASSESTETQYF. In nucleotides, the CDR3 is TGCGCCAGCAGTGAGTCAACTGAGACCCAGTACTTC.

The sample holds a few counts of this clonotype. V gene TRBV20-1 combines with J gene TRBJ1-2, with 9 bases lining up with TRBD1. Germline-derived CDR1 and CDR2 are DFQATT and SNEGSKA (reference sequence). V lost 6 bases to trimming and J lost 2 bases; unmatched junction nucleotides: 13. There are 16 residues in the CDR3. CDR3 DNA sequence: TGCAGTGCACCTGGGGGGACAGGGAATGCAAACTATGGCTACACCTTC. Residues: CSAPGGTGNANYGYTF.

There are many counts of this clonotype. The V and J genes are TRBV6-1 and TRBJ2-7; the match to TRBD1 covers 9 bases. CDR3 size: 17 residues. Germline CDR1 reads MNHNS; CDR2 reads SASEGT. V was clipped by 3 bases and J by 2 bases; unmatched bases: 11. CDR3 coding DNA: TGTGCCAGCAGTGACCTGACCGGGACAGGGAATCCCTACGAGCAGTACTTC. Translating it yields CASSDLTGTGNPYEQYF.

CDR3 protein: CSASLGSGGRTDTQYF. In DNA, the CDR3 is TGCAGTGCTAGTCTGGGGTCCGGCGGGAGGACAGATACGCAGTATTTT. J is TRBJ2-3 and V is TRBV20-1, with 8 positions matching TRBD2. CDR1 is DFQATT and CDR2 is SNEGSKA in the germline V gene (reference sequence). The V and J ends lost 3 bases and 3 bases, in that order; junction bases with no gene match: 11. The CDR3 spans 16 residues.

The CDR3 protein is CASSQYEGIFYEQYF. The CDR3, as DNA: TGCGCCAGCAGCCAATATGAGGGGATCTTCTACGAGCAGTACTTC. The chain has TRBV4-1 and TRBJ2-7; D could derive from TRBD1 or TRBD2 (5 bases each). Trimming removed 2 bases at V and 3 bases at J, with 14 bases between. The CDR3 has 15 amino acids. Germline values: CDR1 MGHRA, CDR2 YSYEKL.

This clonotype was seen many times. The V and J genes are TRBV11-1 and TRBJ2-1; 13 bases fit TRBD2. CDR3 length: 18 residues. Germline CDR1 SGHAT, CDR2 FQDESV (reference sequence). V gave up 5 bases and J gave up 0 bases; unmatched junction bases: 7. The CDR3 nucleotides are TGTGCCAGCAGCCGGACTAGCGGGGGCCAAAGCTCCTACAATGAGCAGTTCTTC. Translating it yields CASSRTSGGQSSYNEQFF.

The sample holds a few counts of this clonotype. The rearrangement links TRBV3-1 to TRBJ1-1, with a tentative D call TRBD1 (6 bases). This CDR3 has 17 amino acids. Germline CDR1 reads LGHDT; CDR2 reads YNNKEL (reference sequence). V was cut by 0 bases and J by 0 bases, with 14 bases left in between. The CDR3 sequence is CASSQDLLRQVNTEAFF. The CDR3 DNA sequence: TGTGCCAGCAGCCAAGACCTTCTGAGACAGGTGAACACTGAAGCTTTCTTT.

V and J are TRBV3-1 and TRBJ2-1; 13 bases agree with TRBD2. In germline, CDR1 is LGHDT, CDR2 YNNKEL (reference sequence). Trimming cost V 4 bases and J 0 bases; bases outside gene matches: 9. The CDR3 loop spans 19 amino acids. The CDR3 here is CASSPYWTSGGLSYNEQFF. The CDR3 DNA sequence: TGTGCCAGCAGCCCGTACTGGACTAGCGGGGGCCTCTCCTACAATGAGCAGTTCTTC.

This clonotype has only a few counts. The V gene is TRBV28, the J gene TRBJ2-6; D remains unclear. Germline CDR1 is MDHEN and CDR2 is SYDVKM. The CDR3 is 13 residues long. Trimming left V 8 bases short and J 0 bases short, with 5 bases between. This CDR3 is CASQLSGANVLTF. CDR3 bases: TGTGCCAGCCAGCTCTCTGGGGCCAACGTCCTGACTTTC.

The chain couples TRBV6-2 or TRBV6-3 to TRBJ2-6; 9 nucleotides align to TRBD1. The J segment lost 0 bases and the V segment lost 2 bases, leaving 14 bases of the junction unmatched. Germline CDR1 and CDR2: MNHEY and SVGEGT. The CDR3 sequence is 21 residues long. This CDR3 reads CASSYVSSPGQGLSGANVLTF. CDR3 nucleotides: TGTGCCAGCAGTTACGTATCGAGCCCGGGACAGGGACTCTCTGGGGCCAACGTCCTGACTTTC.

This clonotype has ten or more counts. The rearrangement uses TRBV7-2 and TRBJ2-3; no clear D. Germline CDR1 and CDR2: SGHTA and FQGNSA. This CDR3 comprises 11 residues. The V end lost 6 bases, the J end lost 6 bases, and 7 bases lay between the germline ends. CDR3 region: CASRIGDTQYF. The CDR3 region has the DNA TGTGCCAGCAGGATCGGGGATACGCAGTATTTT. Looking up the rest from reference TRBV7-2 and TRBJ2-3 gives the full variable domain: GAGVSQSPSNKVTEKGKDVELRCDPISGHTALYWYRQSLGQGLEFLIYFQGNSAPDKSGLPSDRFSAERTGGSVSTLTIQRTQQEDSAVYLCASRIGDTQYFGPGTRLTVL.

This clonotype was observed a few times. This chain connects TRBV20-1 to TRBJ2-5; D ambiguous. The CDR3 extends over 14 amino acids. CDR1 DFQATT and CDR2 SNEGSKA come from the germline V gene (reference sequence). V lost 6 bases to trimming and J lost 5 bases, with 19 bases between them. The CDR3 DNA is TGCAGTGCCGCTACACGGCACGGAAGGGAGACCCAGTACTTC. Amino acid sequence: CSAATRHGRETQYF.

The rearrangement links TRBV12-3 or TRBV12-4 to TRBJ2-7; tentative D call: TRBD2 (6 bases). Trimming left V 6 bases short and J 0 bases short, with 15 bases between. The CDR3 totals 15 residues. The chain's CDR3 is CASSPTPGGSYEQYF. The CDR3 bases are TGTGCCAGCAGCCCAACGCCCGGGGGCTCCTACGAGCAGTACTTC.

The CDR3 spells CASSRPGASEQFF. Written as DNA, the CDR3 is TGTGCCAGCAGCCGGCCGGGGGCCAGTGAGCAGTTCTTC. The rearrangement uses TRBV7-2 and TRBJ2-1; D possibly uses TRBD1 or TRBD2 (6 bases each). There are 13 residues in the CDR3. V was cut by 5 bases and J by 9 bases, with 14 bases left in between. CDR1 and CDR2 (germline): SGHTA, FQGNSA. Together with reference TRBV7-2 and TRBJ2-1, the CDR3 gives the full variable domain: GAGVSQSPSNKVTEKGKDVELRCDPISGHTALYWYRQSLGQGLEFLIYFQGNSAPDKSGLPSDRFSAERTGGSVSTLTIQRTQQEDSAVYLCASSRPGASEQFFGPGTRLTVL.

This clonotype was seen a few times. The chain couples TRBV4-3 to TRBJ1-6; 8 bases are a match to TRBD1. Per germline, CDR1 LGHNA and CDR2 YSLEER. Trimming cost V 0 bases and J 8 bases; bases outside gene matches: 6. This CDR3 is built from 16 residues. CDR3 residues: CASSQDRTGTYSPLHF. CDR3 sequence (DNA): TGCGCCAGCAGCCAAGATCGGACAGGGACCTATTCACCCCTCCACTTT.

The chain combines TRBV29-1 with TRBJ1-2; no clear D. V was cut by 7 bases and J by 1 base, with 7 bases left in between. Germline assignment: CDR1 SQVTM and CDR2 ANQGSEA. The CDR3 is made up of 11 amino acids. The CDR3: CSGHRNYGYTF. The CDR3, as DNA: TGCAGCGGCCACCGTAACTATGGCTACACCTTC.

This clonotype has a handful of counts. The V call is TRBV4-3, the J call TRBJ2-5; unclear D gene. The CDR3 is 13 residues long. V was trimmed by 4 bases and J by 5 bases, leaving 11 bases between them. Germline CDR1 and CDR2: LGHNA and YSLEER. The DNA for the CDR3 is TGCGCCAGCAGCCCGCAGAGACGTGAGACCCAGTACTTC. Protein product: CASSPQRRETQYF.

The chain joins TRBV6-2 or TRBV6-3 to TRBJ2-6; tentative D call: TRBD2 (7 bases). Trimming stripped 6 bases from V and 2 bases from J, with 17 bases between. This CDR3 contains 17 residues. Germline lookup yields CDR1 MNHEY and CDR2 SVGEGT. The CDR3 region has the DNA TGTGCCAGCAGCTCCCCGCGGGGGCTAACTGGGGCCAACGTCCTGACTTTC. Translating gives CASSSPRGLTGANVLTF.

This clonotype came up a few times. This sequence joins TRBV7-9 and TRBJ1-1; maybe TRBD1 (5 bases). There are 15 residues in the CDR3. Trimming stripped 5 bases from V and 3 bases from J, with 16 bases between. Per germline, CDR1 SEHNR and CDR2 FQNEAQ (reference sequence). The CDR3 DNA is TGTGCCAGCAGCCCCGGCCACACAGGAGACACTGAAGCTTTCTTT. It encodes CASSPGHTGDTEAFF.

J is TRBJ2-1 and V is TRBV24-1; D unresolved. The length of the CDR3 is 16 residues. Germline V CDR1 and CDR2: KGHDR, SFDVKD. Trimming took off 3 bases at V and 4 bases at J, with 15 bases between the two ends. The CDR3, as DNA: TGTGCCACCAGTGATGCGACTTTTACCCGATACAATGAGCAGTTCTTC. Amino acid sequence: CATSDATFTRYNEQFF.

This clonotype has a handful of counts. J is TRBJ1-5 and V is TRBV19; 7 nucleotides line up with TRBD1. The germline V gene encodes CDR1 LNHDA and CDR2 SQIVND (reference sequence). This CDR3 has 14 amino acids. V shed 9 bases and J 2 bases; nucleotides not matched to a gene: 7. CDR3 coding DNA: TGTGCCAGCAACCTTCAGGGGGGCAATCAGCCCCAGCATTTT. The encoded protein is CASNLQGGNQPQHF.

The rearrangement links TRBV7-9 to TRBJ1-5; tentatively, D is TRBD1 (5 bases). V lost 11 bases and J lost 0, with 11 bases in between. The CDR3 runs 13 residues. Germline lookup yields CDR1 SEHNR and CDR2 FQNEAQ (reference sequence). The CDR3 bases are TGTGCCTCGGCACAGGATAGCAATCAGCCCCAGCATTTT. Encoded protein: CASAQDSNQPQHF. The variable domain in full, with the rest retrieved from reference TRBV7-9 and TRBJ1-5, is DTGVSQNPRHKITKRGQNVTFRCDPISEHNRLYWYRQTLGQGPEFLTYFQNEAQLEKSRLLSDRFSAERPKGSFSTLEIQRTEQGDSAMYLCASAQDSNQPQHFGDGTRLSIL.

A few counts support this clonotype. The V gene is TRBV19, the J gene TRBJ2-7, with 10 positions matching TRBD1. The CDR3 loop spans 15 amino acids. Trimming took 7 bases from V and 3 from J; bases not matched to a gene: 9. CDR1 is LNHDA and CDR2 is SQIVND in the germline V gene (reference sequence). The DNA for the CDR3 is TGTGCCAGTAAAACAACCGGGACAGGGGACTACGAGCAGTACTTC. Translated: CASKTTGTGDYEQYF.

This sequence joins TRBV7-9 and TRBJ2-7; D is possibly TRBD1 (6 bases). V was cut by 5 bases and J by 4 bases, with 15 bases left in between. The CDR3 totals 14 residues. Germline CDR1 and CDR2: SEHNR and FQNEAQ (reference sequence). This CDR3 is CASSLQGDGYEQYF. CDR3 DNA: TGTGCCAGCAGCCTACAGGGAGATGGGTACGAGCAGTACTTC.